This entry describes one T cell receptor beta chain. Its antigen is undetermined. The data stem from a study of human T cells and chemical hapten exposure. Study overall: Doses of diphenylcyclopropenone went to the patients' scalps weekly throughout the approximately 26-week study.

As for time point: patch test 1, 2 weeks after DPC sensitization. The treatment was: therapeutic diphenylcyclopropenone sensitization with weekly scalp DPC. The CDR3 extends over 18 amino acids. Germline CDR1 reads KGHDR; CDR2 reads SFDVKD. V lost 5 bases and J lost 0; bases outside the gene matches: 5. Source study methods: TCRs per sample had a median of roughly 96,000 and ranged from about 23,224 to 700,000. TCRdb analysed the RACE reads with MiXCR anew, one entry per CDR3 protein. In this record, the V and J calls reflect TCRdb's handling and not the investigators' own analysis. The sample includes 45,000 to 60,000 distinct CDR3 sequences, about 9.3% of them seen just once. General observations from the study: Compared with pre-sensitization or healthy control sets, expanded TCRs clustered more.

The sequence was collected from a woman aged 40 to 49 with alopecia areata. Some clones in this sample may be carry-over from other donors' samples. Sequencing was performed on whole blood, taken in connection with sensitization to the hapten diphenylcyclopropenone (DPC). The chain carries TRBV24-1 and TRBJ2-2; 13 bases align to TRBD2. CDR3 nucleotides: TGTGCCACCAGTGTTGGACTAGCGGGGGACGCGAACACCGGGGAGCTGTTTTTT. Protein product: CATSVGLAGDANTGELFF.